This T cell receptor (beta chain) was observed in a study of cytomegalovirus exposure and HLA in healthy donors. Study context: The roughly 700 first-cohort repertoires shared a platform with the 120 or so validation repertoires, as reported in a later analysis.

Study-wide results and limits: Subsequent analysis found a tendency for first-cohort TCR clusters to co-occur within the 90 to 150 validation repertoires. Reported results showed that the classifier diagnosed cytomegalovirus status with high specificity and sensitivity.

Profiling relied on immunoSEQ multiplex PCR, and the TCRdb table lists in-frame clones only, not all of them. The top ten hold roughly 6% of the sample, which has hundreds of thousands of clones, less than 90% seen once. Concerning this clone itself: Its antigen is undetermined.

This CDR3 region has 15 residues. Germline lookup yields CDR1 SGHAT and CDR2 FQDESV (reference sequence). With V trimmed by 7 bases and J by 8 bases, 9 bases remained unmatched. J is TRBJ1-6 and V is TRBV11-1, with 9 bases matching TRBD1. The sequenced sample consisted of PBMCs. The receptor comes from a woman between 18 and 29 years old in good health and CMV-seronegative. The CDR3 sequence is CASTLLTGGDSPLHF. CDR3 sequence (DNA): TGTGCCAGCACCCTACTCACAGGGGGCGATTCACCCCTCCACTTT.